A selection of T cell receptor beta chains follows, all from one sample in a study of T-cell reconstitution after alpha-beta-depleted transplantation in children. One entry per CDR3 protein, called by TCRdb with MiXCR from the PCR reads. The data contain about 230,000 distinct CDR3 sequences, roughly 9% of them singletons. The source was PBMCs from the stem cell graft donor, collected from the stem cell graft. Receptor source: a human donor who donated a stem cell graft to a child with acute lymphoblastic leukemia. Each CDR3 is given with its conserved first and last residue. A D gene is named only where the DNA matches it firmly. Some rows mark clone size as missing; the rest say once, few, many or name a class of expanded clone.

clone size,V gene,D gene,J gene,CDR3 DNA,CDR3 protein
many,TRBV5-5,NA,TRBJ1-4,TGTGCCAGCAGCTTGGAGGTTGAAAAACTGTTTTTT,CASSLEVEKLFF
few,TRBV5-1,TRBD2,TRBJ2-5,TGCGCCAGCAGCTTCGGTAGCGGGGGACAAGAGACCCAGTACTTC,CASSFGSGGQETQYF
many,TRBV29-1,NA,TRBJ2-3,TGCAGCGTTGGACCAATCCCGGGCGGCACAGATACGCAGTATTTT,CSVGPIPGGTDTQYF
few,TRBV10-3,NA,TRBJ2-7,TGTGCCATCAGTGAGTCCTCGGACAGATCCTACGAGCAGTACTTC,CAISESSDRSYEQYF
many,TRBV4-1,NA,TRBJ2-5,TGCGCCAGCAGCCAAGTCCCAGGGGAAGAGACCCAGTACTTC,CASSQVPGEETQYF
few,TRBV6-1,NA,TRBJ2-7,TGTGCCAGCAGTCCTGCAGGGGCCGACGAGCAGTACTTC,CASSPAGADEQYF
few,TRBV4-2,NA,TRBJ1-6,TGTGCCAGCCGGGGAGGGAGTTCACCCCTCCACTTT,CASRGGSSPLHF
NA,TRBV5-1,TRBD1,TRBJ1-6,TGCGCCAGCAGCCCGGACAGGGTGTGGAATTCACCCCTCCACTTT,CASSPDRVWNSPLHF
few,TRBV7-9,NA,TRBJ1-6,TGTGCCAGCAGCAGCCCGGGACGGTACAATTCACCCCTCCACTTT,CASSSPGRYNSPLHF
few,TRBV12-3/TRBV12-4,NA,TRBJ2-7,TGTGCCAGCAGTTTAATGGACTACGAGCAGTACTTC,CASSLMDYEQYF
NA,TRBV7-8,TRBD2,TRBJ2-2,TGTGCCAGCAGCTCACTTCCCGGGGGGGCCGGGGAGCTGTTTTTT,CASSSLPGGAGELFF
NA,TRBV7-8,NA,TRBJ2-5,TGTGCCAGCAGCTGGAGAGGGCCCCCATGGGAGACCCAGTACTTC,CASSWRGPPWETQYF
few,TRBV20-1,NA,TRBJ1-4,TGCAGTGCTTCGAGGGGGGGGGATGAAAAACTGTTTTTT,CSASRGGDEKLFF
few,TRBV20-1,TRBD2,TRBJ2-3,TGCAGTGCGCGATGGACTAGCCAAGACACGCAGTATTTT,CSARWTSQDTQYF
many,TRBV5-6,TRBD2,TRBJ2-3,TGTGCCAGCAGCAACAGGGAGCGGGGGAGGTTCACAGATACGCAGTATTTT,CASSNRERGRFTDTQYF
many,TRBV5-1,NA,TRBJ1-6,TGCGCCAGCAGCGGCGGGACCGCGGATAATTCACCCCTCCACTTT,CASSGGTADNSPLHF
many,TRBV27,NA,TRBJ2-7,TGTGCCAGCAGTTCAAACAGGGACTCCTACGAGCAGTACTTC,CASSSNRDSYEQYF
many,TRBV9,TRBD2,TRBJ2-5,TGTGCCAGCAGCCGGGGACTAGCGGGGGGTCGACAAGAGACCCAGTACTTC,CASSRGLAGGRQETQYF
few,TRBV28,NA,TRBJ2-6,TGTGCCAGCAGTTTCGTTACAGGTGCCGGCGTTGGGTCCTCTGGGGCCAACGTCCTGACTTTC,CASSFVTGAGVGSSGANVLTF
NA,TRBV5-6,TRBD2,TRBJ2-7,TGTGCCAGCAGCTTGCTTGGTTGGGGGGGGACTGACTCGGCGAGGTCCTACGAGCAGTACTTC,CASSLLGWGGTDSARSYEQYF
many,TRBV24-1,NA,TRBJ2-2,TGTGCCACCAGTGGGCCTGGCAGGGGCCCTACCGGGGAGCTGTTTTTT,CATSGPGRGPTGELFF
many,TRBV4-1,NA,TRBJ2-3,TGCGCCAGCAGCCAAGTATGGGGGGTGAGCACAGATACGCAGTATTTT,CASSQVWGVSTDTQYF
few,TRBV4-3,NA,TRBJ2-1,TGCGCCAGCAGCCAAGATATAGGGGCCTACAATGAGCAGTTCTTC,CASSQDIGAYNEQFF